Sample share makes the clone carrying this T cell receptor (beta chain) medium-sized. Its antigen remains unidentified. After removal of 5 bases from V and 1 base from J, the junction contained 8 bases not matched to a gene. CDR3 size: 18 residues. Germline CDR1 is LNHDA and CDR2 is SQIVND (reference sequence). This record belongs to a study of early T cells in non-severe SARS-CoV-2 infection. Study details: Sequencing of unsorted whole blood was done on bulk RNA, leaving chains unpaired. Points from the study as a whole: Anti-spike CD8 responses were favored in VDJdb matching, and private and CD4 specificities were missed.

Tagging with unique molecular identifiers was applied to individual cDNA molecules. TCRdb processed the 5' RACE reads anew with MiXCR; each CDR3 protein has one entry. Among tens of thousands of distinct CDR3 sequences listed, around 5% were seen once. The genes are TRBV19 and TRBJ2-4, with 13 positions matching TRBD2. The specimen comprised whole blood, sampled at baseline. The sequence was collected from an adult who was a healthcare worker with PCR-confirmed SARS-CoV-2 infection or an uninfected control (not recorded which). CDR3 residues: CASSPRTSGGSAKNIQYF. In DNA, the CDR3 is TGTGCCAGTAGTCCAAGGACTAGCGGGGGCTCGGCCAAAAACATTCAGTACTTC.